Listed below are T cell receptor beta chains from one sample, sequenced in a study of shared clonotypes between healthy human individuals. Method: immunoSEQ multiplex PCR; TCRdb's copy keeps in-frame clones and lacks some. This sample yields approximately 350,000 clones, of which roughly 96% are seen a single time; about 0.32% belongs to the top ten. The sample was memory CD8+ T cells sorted from blood. These receptors were obtained from a man aged 30 to 45 in good health. The CDR3 runs from the conserved cysteine through the conserved F or W. Fields, in order: J gene, V gene, clone size, D gene, CDR3 protein, CDR3 DNA. D genes are given only for firm matches. Size is stated for part of the rows, as once, few or many counts, or as a class when the clone is expanded.

TRBJ1-1,TRBV5-1,.,.,CASSSGPMNTEAFF,TGCGCCAGCAGCTCGGGACCGATGAACACTGAAGCTTTCTTT
TRBJ1-1,TRBV5-6,few,.,CASSLYDTEAFF,TGTGCCAGCAGCTTGTACGACACTGAAGCTTTCTTT
TRBJ2-7,TRBV30,once,.,CAWSENTSYEQYF,TGTGCCTGGAGTGAGAACACCAGCTACGAGCAGTACTTC
TRBJ2-2,TRBV5-1,.,TRBD2,CASSLLAGAGGELFF,TGCGCCAGCAGCTTACTAGCGGGAGCGGGCGGGGAGCTGTTTTTT
TRBJ2-2,TRBV7-2,once,.,CASSSSGGELFF,TGTGCCAGCAGCAGCTCTGGCGGGGAGCTGTTTTTT
TRBJ1-1,TRBV5-4,.,TRBD1,CASRGGRENTEAFF,TGTGCCAGCAGAGGGGGCAGGGAGAACACTGAAGCTTTCTTT
TRBJ2-6,TRBV5-1,.,.,CASSYDSSGANVLTF,TGCGCCAGCAGCTATGACAGCTCTGGGGCCAACGTCCTGACTTTC
TRBJ2-1,TRBV11-3,.,TRBD2,CASGKQGGKYNEQFF,TGTGCCAGCGGTAAGCAGGGAGGGAAATACAATGAGCAGTTCTTC
TRBJ1-5,TRBV10-3,.,TRBD1,CAIWTGFGPQHF,TGTGCCATCTGGACAGGGTTCGGGCCCCAGCATTTT
TRBJ1-5,TRBV6-6,.,TRBD1,CASSTAGTGNQPQHF,TGTGCCAGCAGTACCGCCGGGACAGGGAATCAGCCCCAGCATTTT
TRBJ2-3,TRBV4-1,.,.,CASSQDPSGGDTQYF,TGCGCCAGCAGCCAAGATCCCTCGGGGGGCGATACGCAGTATTTT
TRBJ1-3,TRBV5-4,.,.,CARTSFSGNTIYF,TGTGCCAGGACGAGTTTCTCTGGAAACACCATATATTTT
TRBJ1-1,TRBV5-6,.,.,CASSLRDWGAFF,TGTGCCAGCAGCCTCCGGGATTGGGGCGCTTTCTTT
TRBJ1-2,TRBV7-9,.,.,CASSPDHYGYTF,TGTGCCAGCAGCCCTGATCACTATGGCTACACCTTC
TRBJ2-7,TRBV28,.,.,CASSNSYEQYF,TGTGCCAGCAGTAACTCCTACGAGCAGTACTTC
TRBJ1-1,TRBV5-6,.,.,CASSLGQLPEAFF,TGTGCCAGCAGCTTGGGACAGCTCCCTGAAGCTTTCTTT
TRBJ2-5,TRBV5-1,.,.,CASSHRDQETQYF,TGCGCCAGCAGCCACCGGGACCAAGAGACCCAGTACTTC
TRBJ2-1,TRBV2,.,.,CVSAQGGYNEQFF,TGTGTTTCGGCACAGGGTGGATACAATGAGCAGTTCTTC
TRBJ2-7,TRBV28,.,.,CASRSNREVYEQYF,TGTGCCAGCAGGAGTAACAGGGAGGTTTACGAGCAGTACTTC